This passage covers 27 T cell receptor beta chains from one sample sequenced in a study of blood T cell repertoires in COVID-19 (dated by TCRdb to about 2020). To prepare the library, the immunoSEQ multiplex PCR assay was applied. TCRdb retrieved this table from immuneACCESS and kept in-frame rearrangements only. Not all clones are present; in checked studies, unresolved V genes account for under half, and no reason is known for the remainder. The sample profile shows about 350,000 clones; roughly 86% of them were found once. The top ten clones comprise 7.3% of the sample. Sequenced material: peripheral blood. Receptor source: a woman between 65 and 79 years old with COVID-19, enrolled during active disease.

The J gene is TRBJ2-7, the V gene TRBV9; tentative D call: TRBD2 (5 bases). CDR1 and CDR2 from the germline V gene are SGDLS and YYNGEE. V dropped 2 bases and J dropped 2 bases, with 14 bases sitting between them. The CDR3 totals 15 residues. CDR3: CASSVGGGRAYEQYF. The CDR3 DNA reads TGTGCCAGCAGCGTCGGAGGTGGCAGAGCCTACGAGCAGTACTTC.

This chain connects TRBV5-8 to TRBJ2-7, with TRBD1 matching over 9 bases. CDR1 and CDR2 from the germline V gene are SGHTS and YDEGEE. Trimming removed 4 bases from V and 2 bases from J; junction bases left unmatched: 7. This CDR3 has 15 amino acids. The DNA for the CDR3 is TGTGCCAGCAGCGCTCCCAGACAGGGGGCCTACGAGCAGTACTTC. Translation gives CASSAPRQGAYEQYF. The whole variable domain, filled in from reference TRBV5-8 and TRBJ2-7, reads EAGVTQSPTHLIKTRGQQATLRCSPISGHTSVYWYQQALGLGLQFLLWYDEGEERNRGNFPPRFSGRQFPNYSSELNVNALELEDSALYLCASSAPRQGAYEQYFGPGTRLTVT.

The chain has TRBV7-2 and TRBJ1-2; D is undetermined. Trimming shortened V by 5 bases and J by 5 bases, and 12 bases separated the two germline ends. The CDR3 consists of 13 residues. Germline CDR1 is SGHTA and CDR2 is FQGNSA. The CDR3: CASSRIRGYGYTF. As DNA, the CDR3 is TGTGCCAGCAGCCGCATCCGAGGGTATGGCTACACCTTC.

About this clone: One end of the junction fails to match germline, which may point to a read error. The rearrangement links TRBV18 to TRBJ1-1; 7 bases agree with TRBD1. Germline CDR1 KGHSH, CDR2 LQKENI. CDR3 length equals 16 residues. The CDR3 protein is CASSPQGPLSNTEAFF. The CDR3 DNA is TGTGCCAGCTCCCCACAGGGGCCGCTGTCGAACACTGAAGCTTTCTTT.

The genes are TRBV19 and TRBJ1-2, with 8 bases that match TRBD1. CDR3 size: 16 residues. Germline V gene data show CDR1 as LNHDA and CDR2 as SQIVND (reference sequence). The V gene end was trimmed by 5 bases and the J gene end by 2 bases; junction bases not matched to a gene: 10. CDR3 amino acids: CASSPEGRGPNYGYTF. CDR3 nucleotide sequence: TGTGCCAGTAGTCCCGAGGGCAGGGGGCCGAACTATGGCTACACCTTC.

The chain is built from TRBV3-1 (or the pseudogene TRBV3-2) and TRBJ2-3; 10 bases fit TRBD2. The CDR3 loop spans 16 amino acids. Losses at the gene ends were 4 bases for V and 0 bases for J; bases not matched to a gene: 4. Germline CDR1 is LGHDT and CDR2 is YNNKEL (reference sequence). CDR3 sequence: CASSPLAGVSTDTQYF. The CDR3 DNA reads TGTGCCAGCAGCCCCCTAGCGGGGGTGAGCACAGATACGCAGTATTTT.

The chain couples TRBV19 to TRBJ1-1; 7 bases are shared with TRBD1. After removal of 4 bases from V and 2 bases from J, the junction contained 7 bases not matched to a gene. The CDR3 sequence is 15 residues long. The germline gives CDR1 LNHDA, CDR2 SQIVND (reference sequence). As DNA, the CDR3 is TGTGCCAGTAGTAGGCCCGGGACAGTTAACACTGAAGCTTTCTTT. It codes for CASSRPGTVNTEAFF.

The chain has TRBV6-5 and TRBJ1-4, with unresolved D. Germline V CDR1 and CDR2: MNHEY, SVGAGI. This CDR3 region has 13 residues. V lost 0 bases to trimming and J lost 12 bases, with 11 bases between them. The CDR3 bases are TGTGCCAGCAGTTACTCGTCCGGGGTGGAACTGTTTTTT. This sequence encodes CASSYSSGVELFF.

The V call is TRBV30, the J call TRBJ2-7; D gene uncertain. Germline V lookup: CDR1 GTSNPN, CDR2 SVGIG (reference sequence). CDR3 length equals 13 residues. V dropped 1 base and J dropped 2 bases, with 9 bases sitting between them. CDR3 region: CAWSGLITYEQYF. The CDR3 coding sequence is TGTGCCTGGAGTGGACTCATTACCTACGAGCAGTACTTC. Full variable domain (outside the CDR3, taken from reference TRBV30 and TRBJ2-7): SQTIHQWPATLVQPVGSPLSLECTVEGTSNPNLYWYRQAAGRGLQLLFYSVGIGQISSEVPQNLSASRPQDRQFILSSKKLLLSDSGFYLCAWSGLITYEQYFGPGTRLTVT.

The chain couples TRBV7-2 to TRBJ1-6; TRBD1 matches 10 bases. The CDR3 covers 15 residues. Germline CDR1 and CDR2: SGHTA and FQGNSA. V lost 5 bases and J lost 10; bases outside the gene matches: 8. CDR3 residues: CASSLQTGGESPLHF. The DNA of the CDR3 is TGTGCCAGCAGCCTGCAGACAGGGGGCGAATCACCCCTCCACTTT.

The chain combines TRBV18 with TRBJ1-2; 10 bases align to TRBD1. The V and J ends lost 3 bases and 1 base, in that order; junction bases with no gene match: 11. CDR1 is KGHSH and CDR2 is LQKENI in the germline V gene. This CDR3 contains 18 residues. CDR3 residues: CASSPGTGAEALNYGYTF. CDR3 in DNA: TGTGCCAGCTCACCCGGGACAGGGGCCGAAGCCCTTAACTATGGCTACACCTTC.

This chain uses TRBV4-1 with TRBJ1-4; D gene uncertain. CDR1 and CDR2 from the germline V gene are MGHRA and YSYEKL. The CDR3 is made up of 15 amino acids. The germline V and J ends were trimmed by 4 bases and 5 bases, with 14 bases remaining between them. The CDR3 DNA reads TGCGCCAGCAGCCCCCCGGGAGCTATAAATGAAAAACTGTTTTTT. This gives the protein CASSPPGAINEKLFF.

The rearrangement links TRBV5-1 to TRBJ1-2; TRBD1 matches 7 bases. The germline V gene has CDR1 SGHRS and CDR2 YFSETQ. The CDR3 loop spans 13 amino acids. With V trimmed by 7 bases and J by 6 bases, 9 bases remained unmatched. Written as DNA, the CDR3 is TGCGCCAGCGCCTTCTTTACAGGGGATGGCTACACCTTC. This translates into CASAFFTGDGYTF.

This chain's CDR3 is CSARRGQQNTEAFF. In DNA form, the CDR3 reads TGCAGCGCCCGAAGGGGACAGCAGAACACTGAAGCTTTCTTT. This chain connects TRBV29-1 to TRBJ1-1, with 7 bases aligning to TRBD1. This CDR3 region has 14 residues. J gave up 1 base and V 7 bases, and 9 bases lay outside the gene matches. Per germline, CDR1 SQVTM and CDR2 ANQGSEA.

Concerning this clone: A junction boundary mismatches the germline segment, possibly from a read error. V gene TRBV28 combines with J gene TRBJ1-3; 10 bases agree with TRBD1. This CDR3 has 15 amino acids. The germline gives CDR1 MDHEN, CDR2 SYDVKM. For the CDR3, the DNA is TGTGCTAGCAGTTTGGGACAGGGGTCCGGAAACACCATATATTTT. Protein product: CASSLGQGSGNTIYF.

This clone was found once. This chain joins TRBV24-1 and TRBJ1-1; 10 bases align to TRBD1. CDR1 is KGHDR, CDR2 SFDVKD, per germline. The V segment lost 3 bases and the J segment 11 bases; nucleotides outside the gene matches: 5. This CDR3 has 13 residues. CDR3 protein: CATSDGGQGRAFF. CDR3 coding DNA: TGTGCCACCAGTGATGGGGGACAGGGGCGGGCTTTCTTT.

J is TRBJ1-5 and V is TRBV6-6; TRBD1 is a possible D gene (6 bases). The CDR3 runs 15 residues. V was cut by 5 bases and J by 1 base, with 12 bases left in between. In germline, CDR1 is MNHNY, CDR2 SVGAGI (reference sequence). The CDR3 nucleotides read TGTGCCAGCAGTAAACAGGGTGGCAGCAATCAGCCCCAGCATTTT. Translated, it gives CASSKQGGSNQPQHF.

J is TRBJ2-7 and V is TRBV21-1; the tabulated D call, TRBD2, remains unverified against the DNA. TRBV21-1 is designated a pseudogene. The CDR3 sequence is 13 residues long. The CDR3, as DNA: TGTGCCAGCAGACGTCCGAGCTCCTACGAGCAGTACTTC. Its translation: CASRRPSSYEQYF.

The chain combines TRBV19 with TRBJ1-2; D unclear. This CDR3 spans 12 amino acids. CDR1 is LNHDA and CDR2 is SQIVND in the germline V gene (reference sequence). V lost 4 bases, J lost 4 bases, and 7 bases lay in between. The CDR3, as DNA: TGTGCCAGTAGTACCTCACTCTATGGCTACACCTTC. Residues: CASSTSLYGYTF.

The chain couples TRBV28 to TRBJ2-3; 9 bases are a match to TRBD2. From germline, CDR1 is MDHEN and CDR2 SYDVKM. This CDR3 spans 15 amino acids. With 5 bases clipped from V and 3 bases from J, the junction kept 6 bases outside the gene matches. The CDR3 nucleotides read TGTGCCAGCAGTCACCTTAGCGGGAGTACAGATACGCAGTATTTT. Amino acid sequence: CASSHLSGSTDTQYF.

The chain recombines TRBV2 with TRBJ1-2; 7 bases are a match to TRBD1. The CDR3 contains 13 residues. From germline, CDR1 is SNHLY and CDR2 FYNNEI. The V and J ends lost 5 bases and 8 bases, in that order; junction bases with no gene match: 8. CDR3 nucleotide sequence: TGTGCCAGCAGTCGACAGGGTGACGTGGGCTACACCTTC. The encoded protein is CASSRQGDVGYTF.

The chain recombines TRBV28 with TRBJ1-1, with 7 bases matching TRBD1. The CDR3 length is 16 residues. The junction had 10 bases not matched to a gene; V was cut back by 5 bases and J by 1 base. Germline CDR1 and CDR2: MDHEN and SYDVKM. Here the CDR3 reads CASSPGQVYQNTEAFF. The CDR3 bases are TGTGCCAGCAGTCCCGGACAGGTCTACCAGAACACTGAAGCTTTCTTT.

The CDR3 spells CASSDSFISGNTIYF. The DNA for the CDR3 is TGTGCCAGCTCAGACAGTTTTATCTCTGGAAACACCATATATTTT. The V call is TRBV18, the J call TRBJ1-3, with D possibly TRBD1 on 5 matching bases. Germline CDR1 is KGHSH and CDR2 is LQKENI. Trimming removed 5 bases at V and 0 bases at J, with 11 bases between. This CDR3 has 15 amino acids.

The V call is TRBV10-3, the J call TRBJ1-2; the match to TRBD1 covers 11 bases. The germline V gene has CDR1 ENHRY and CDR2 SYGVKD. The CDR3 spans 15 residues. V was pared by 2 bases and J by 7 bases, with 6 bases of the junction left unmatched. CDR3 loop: CAISEEDRGLLGYTF. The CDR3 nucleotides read TGTGCCATCAGTGAGGAGGACAGGGGGCTACTTGGCTACACCTTC.

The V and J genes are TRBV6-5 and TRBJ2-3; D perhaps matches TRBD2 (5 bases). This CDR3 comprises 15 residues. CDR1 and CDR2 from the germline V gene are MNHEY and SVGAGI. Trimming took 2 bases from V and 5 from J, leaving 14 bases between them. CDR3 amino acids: CASSYVARTKDTQYF. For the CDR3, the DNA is TGTGCCAGCAGTTACGTAGCGAGGACGAAAGATACGCAGTATTTT.

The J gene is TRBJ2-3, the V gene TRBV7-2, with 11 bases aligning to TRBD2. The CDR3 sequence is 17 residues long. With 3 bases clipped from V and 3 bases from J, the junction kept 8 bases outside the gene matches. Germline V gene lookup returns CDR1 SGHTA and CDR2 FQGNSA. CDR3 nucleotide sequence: TGTGCCAGCAGCTTGGGTAGCGGGGGGGCTAGAACAGATACGCAGTATTTT. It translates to CASSLGSGGARTDTQYF. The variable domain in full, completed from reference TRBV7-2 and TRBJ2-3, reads GAGVSQSPSNKVTEKGKDVELRCDPISGHTALYWYRQSLGQGLEFLIYFQGNSAPDKSGLPSDRFSAERTGGSVSTLTIQRTQQEDSAVYLCASSLGSGGARTDTQYFGPGTRLTVL.

The CDR3 DNA reads as TGTGCCAGCAGCCCCGGTCCAGGGGAAAATCAGCCCCAGCATTTT. Amino acid sequence: CASSPGPGENQPQHF. The chain joins TRBV14 to TRBJ1-5, with a weak D call TRBD1 (6 bases). The CDR3 has 15 amino acids. The germline V gene has CDR1 SGHDN and CDR2 FVKESK. The V end lost 4 bases, the J end lost 4 bases, and 14 bases lay between the germline ends.